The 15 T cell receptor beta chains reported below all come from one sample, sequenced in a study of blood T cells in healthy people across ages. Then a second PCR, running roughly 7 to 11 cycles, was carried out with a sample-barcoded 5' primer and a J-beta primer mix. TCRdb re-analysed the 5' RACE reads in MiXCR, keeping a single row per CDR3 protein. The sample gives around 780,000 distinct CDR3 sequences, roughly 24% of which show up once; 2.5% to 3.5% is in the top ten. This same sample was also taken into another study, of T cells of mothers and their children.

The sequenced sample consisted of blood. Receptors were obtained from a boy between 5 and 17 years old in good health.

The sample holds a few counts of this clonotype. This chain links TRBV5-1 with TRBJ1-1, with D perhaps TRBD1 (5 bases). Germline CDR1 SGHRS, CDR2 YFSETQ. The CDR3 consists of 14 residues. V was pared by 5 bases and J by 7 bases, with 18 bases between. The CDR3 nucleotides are TGCGCCAGCAGTTTCCATGAAAGGGGTAATGAAGCTTTCTTT. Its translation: CASSFHERGNEAFF.

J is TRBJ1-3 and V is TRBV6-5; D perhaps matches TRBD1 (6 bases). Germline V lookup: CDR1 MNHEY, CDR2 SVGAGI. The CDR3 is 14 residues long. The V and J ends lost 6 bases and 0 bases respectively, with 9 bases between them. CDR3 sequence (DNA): TGTGCCAGCAGGGGCAGGGGCTCTGGAAACACCATATATTTT. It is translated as CASRGRGSGNTIYF.

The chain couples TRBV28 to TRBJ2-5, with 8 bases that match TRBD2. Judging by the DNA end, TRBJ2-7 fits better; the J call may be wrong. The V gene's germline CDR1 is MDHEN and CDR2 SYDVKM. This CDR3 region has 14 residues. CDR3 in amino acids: CASRGLGKTYEQYF. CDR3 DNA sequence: TGTGCCAGCAGGGGACTAGGGAAGACCTACGAGCAGTACTTC.

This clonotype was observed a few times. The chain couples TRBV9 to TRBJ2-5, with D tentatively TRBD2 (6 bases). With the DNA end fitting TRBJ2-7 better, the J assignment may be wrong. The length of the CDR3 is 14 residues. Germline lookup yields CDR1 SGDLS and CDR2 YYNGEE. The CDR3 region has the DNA TGTGCCAGCTCGAAAACGGGGACTCACTACGAGCAGTACTTC. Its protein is CASSKTGTHYEQYF.

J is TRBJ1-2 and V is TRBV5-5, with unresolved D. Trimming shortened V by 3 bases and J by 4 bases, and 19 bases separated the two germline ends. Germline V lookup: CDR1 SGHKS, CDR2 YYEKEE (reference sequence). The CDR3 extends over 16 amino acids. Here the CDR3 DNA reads TGTGCCAGCAGCTCCCAGTTTGCCACGGCTGGCTATGGCTACACCTTC. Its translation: CASSSQFATAGYGYTF.

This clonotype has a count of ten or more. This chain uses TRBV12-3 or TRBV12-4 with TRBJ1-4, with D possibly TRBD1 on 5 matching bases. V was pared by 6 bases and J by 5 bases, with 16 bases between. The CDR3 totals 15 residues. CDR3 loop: CASRPSDRENEKLFF. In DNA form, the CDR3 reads TGTGCCAGCAGGCCATCAGACAGAGAAAATGAAAAACTGTTTTTT.

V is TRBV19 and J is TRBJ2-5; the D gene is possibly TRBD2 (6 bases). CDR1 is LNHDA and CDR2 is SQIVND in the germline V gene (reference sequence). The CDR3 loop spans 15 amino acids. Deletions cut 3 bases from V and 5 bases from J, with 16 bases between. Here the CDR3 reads CASSITRTTGETQYF. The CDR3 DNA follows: TGTGCCAGTAGTATTACGCGGACTACGGGGGAGACCCAGTACTTC.

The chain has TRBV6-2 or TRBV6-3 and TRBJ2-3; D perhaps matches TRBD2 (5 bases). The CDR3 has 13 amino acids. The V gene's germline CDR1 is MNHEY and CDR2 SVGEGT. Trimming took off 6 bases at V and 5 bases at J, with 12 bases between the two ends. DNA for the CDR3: TGTGCCAGCAGGGCCGTTGCGGGAGATACGCAGTATTTT. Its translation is CASRAVAGDTQYF.

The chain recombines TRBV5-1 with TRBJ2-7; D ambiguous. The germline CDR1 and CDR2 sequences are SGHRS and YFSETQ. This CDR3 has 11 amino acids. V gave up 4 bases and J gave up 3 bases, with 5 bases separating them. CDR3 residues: CASSDHYEQYF. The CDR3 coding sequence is TGCGCCAGCAGCGACCACTACGAGCAGTACTTC.

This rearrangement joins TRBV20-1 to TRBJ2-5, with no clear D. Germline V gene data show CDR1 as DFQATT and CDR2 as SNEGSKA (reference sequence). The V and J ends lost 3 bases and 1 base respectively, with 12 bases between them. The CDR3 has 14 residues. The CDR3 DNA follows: TGCAGTGCTAGCTTCCCCCCTTCCCAAGAGACCCAGTACTTC. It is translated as CSASFPPSQETQYF.

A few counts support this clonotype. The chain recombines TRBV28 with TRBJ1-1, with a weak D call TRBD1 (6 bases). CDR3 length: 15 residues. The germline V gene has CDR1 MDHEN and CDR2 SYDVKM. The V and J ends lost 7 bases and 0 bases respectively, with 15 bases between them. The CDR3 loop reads CASTKGDKMNTEAFF. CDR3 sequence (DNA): TGTGCCAGCACGAAGGGGGATAAAATGAACACTGAAGCTTTCTTT.

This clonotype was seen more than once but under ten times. The CDR3 DNA sequence: TGCGCCAGCAGCTTGGAGACAGGGGACGAGCAGTACTTC. It is translated as CASSLETGDEQYF. V and J are TRBV5-1 and TRBJ2-7; 8 nucleotides agree with TRBD1. Looked up from germline, CDR1 is SGHRS and CDR2 is YFSETQ. V dropped 0 bases and J dropped 5; count of bases not matched to a gene: 1. The CDR3 is 13 residues long.

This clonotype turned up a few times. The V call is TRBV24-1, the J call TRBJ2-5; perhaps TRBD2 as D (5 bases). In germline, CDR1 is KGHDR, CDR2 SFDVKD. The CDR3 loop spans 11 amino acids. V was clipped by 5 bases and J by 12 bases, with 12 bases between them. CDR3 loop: CATSGGGAKYF. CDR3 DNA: TGTGCCACCAGTGGCGGAGGCGCCAAGTACTTC.

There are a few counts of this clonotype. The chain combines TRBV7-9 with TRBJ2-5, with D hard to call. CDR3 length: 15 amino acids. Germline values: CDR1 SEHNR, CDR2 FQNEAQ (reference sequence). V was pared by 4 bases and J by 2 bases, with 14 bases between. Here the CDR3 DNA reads TGTGCCAGCAGCTGGCAAATTTTCGGGCAAGAGACCCAGTACTTC. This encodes CASSWQIFGQETQYF.

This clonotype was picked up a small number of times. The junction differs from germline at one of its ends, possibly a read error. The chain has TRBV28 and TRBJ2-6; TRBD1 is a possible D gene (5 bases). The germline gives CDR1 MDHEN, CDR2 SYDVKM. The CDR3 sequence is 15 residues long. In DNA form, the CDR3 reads TGTGCCAGCAGTTTATACAGCTCTGGGGCCAACGTCCAGACTTTC. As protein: CASSLYSSGANVQTF.